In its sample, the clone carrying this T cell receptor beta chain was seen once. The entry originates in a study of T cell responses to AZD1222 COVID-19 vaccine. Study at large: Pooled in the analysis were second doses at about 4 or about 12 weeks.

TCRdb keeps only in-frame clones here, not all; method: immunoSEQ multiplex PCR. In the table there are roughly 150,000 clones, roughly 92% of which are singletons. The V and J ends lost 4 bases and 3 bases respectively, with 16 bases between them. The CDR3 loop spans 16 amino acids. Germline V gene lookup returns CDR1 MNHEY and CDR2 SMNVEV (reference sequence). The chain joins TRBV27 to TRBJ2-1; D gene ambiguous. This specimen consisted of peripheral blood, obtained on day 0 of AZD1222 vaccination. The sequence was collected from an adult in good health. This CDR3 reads CASSSINSARYNEQFF. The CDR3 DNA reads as TGTGCCAGCAGTTCAATTAACTCCGCCCGCTACAATGAGCAGTTCTTC.